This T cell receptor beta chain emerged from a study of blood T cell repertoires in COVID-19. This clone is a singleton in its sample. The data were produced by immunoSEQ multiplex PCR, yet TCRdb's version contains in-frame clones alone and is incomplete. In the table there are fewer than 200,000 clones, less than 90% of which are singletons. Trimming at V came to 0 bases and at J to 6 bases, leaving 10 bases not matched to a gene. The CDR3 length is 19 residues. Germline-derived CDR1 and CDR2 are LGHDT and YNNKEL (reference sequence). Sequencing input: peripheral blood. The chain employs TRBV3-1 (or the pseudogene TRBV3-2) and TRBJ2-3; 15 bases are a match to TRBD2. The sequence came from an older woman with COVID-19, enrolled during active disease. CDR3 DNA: TGTGCCAGCAGCCAAGATGTGTTGGGACTAGCGGGAGGCAGGGATACGCAGTATTTT. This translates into CASSQDVLGLAGGRDTQYF.